A selection of T cell receptor beta chains follows, all from one sample in a study of OX40 agonist ivuxolimab in advanced cancers. Libraries were prepared by immunoSEQ multiplex PCR; TCRdb keeps only in-frame clonotypes and omits some of them. Among 80,000 to 100,000 clones listed, about 92% were seen once. The source material was CD4+ or CD8+ T cells sorted from blood, sampled in a trial of the OX40 agonist ivuxolimab. The source of these receptors is an adult with an advanced solid tumor such as melanoma, head and neck, liver or kidney cancer. Each CDR3 is given with its conserved first and last residue. Fields, in order: clone size, D gene, J gene, V gene, CDR3 DNA, CDR3 protein. The D gene is left open where the match is weak. Size values are once, few and many counts, or a class for expanded clones, and some rows have none.

size: once
D: NA
J: TRBJ1-5
V: TRBV6-1
DNA: TGTGCCAGCAATCACCGGGTCTCTTATCAGCCCCAGCATTTT
CDR3: CASNHRVSYQPQHF

size: NA
D: NA
J: TRBJ1-4
V: TRBV10-3
DNA: TGTGCCATCAGTGAACGTTCGGGTTCAACTAATGAAAAACTGTTTTTT
CDR3: CAISERSGSTNEKLFF

size: NA
D: NA
J: TRBJ1-5
V: TRBV6-1
DNA: TGTGCCAGCAGTGCCAGGGGCGGGGGCAATCAGCCCCAGCATTTT
CDR3: CASSARGGGNQPQHF

size: NA
D: TRBD1
J: TRBJ1-5
V: TRBV6-5
DNA: TGTGCCAGCAGCCCGAGAGGGGGCGGGAAGCCCCAGCATTTT
CDR3: CASSPRGGGKPQHF

size: NA
D: NA
J: TRBJ1-1
V: TRBV5-1
DNA: TGCGCCAGCAGCTTGATCCGGGGCGGAGGTATGGACACTGAAGCTTTCTTT
CDR3: CASSLIRGGGMDTEAFF

size: NA
D: NA
J: TRBJ1-5
V: TRBV5-1
DNA: TGCGCCAGCAGCCCGAGGGGGGGGATGGGACAGCCCCAGCATTTT
CDR3: CASSPRGGMGQPQHF

size: NA
D: NA
J: TRBJ2-2
V: TRBV5-4
DNA: TGTGCCAGCAGCTTTTTAGGTGGGGGGATGAACACCGGGGAGCTGTTTTTT
CDR3: CASSFLGGGMNTGELFF

size: NA
D: NA
J: TRBJ2-1
V: TRBV7-6
DNA: TGTGCCAGCAGCTTAGACCTCTACAATGAGCAGTTCTTC
CDR3: CASSLDLYNEQFF

size: NA
D: NA
J: TRBJ2-6
V: TRBV7-2
DNA: TGTGCCAGCAGCTTAGTTGGGGGTGTTGGTGCCAACGTCCTGACTTTC
CDR3: CASSLVGGVGANVLTF

size: NA
D: NA
J: TRBJ2-1
V: TRBV13
DNA: TGTGCCAGCAGGTTGGACCACAATGAGCAGTTCTTC
CDR3: CASRLDHNEQFF

size: NA
D: NA
J: TRBJ1-5
V: TRBV5-5
DNA: TGTGCCAGCAGCTTGGACACCCACAATCAGCCCCAGCATTTT
CDR3: CASSLDTHNQPQHF

size: NA
D: NA
J: TRBJ2-3
V: TRBV7-3
DNA: TGTGCCAGCAGCTTAAGGCCCACAGATACGCAGTATTTT
CDR3: CASSLRPTDTQYF

size: NA
D: NA
J: TRBJ1-2
V: TRBV6-6
DNA: TGTGCCAGCAGGATGAACTATGGCTACACCTTC
CDR3: CASRMNYGYTF

size: NA
D: TRBD2
J: TRBJ2-1
V: TRBV28
DNA: TGTGCCAGCAGACATGTCATAGCGGGAGCCTACAATGAGCAGTTCTTC
CDR3: CASRHVIAGAYNEQFF

size: NA
D: NA
J: TRBJ1-5
V: TRBV28
DNA: TGTGCCAGCAGTTTGTGGGGGCTGGTTCAGCCCCAGCATTTT
CDR3: CASSLWGLVQPQHF

size: few
D: TRBD1
J: TRBJ1-1
V: TRBV30
DNA: TGTGCCTGGAGCCCAAGGACAGGGAAAGCTTTCTTT
CDR3: CAWSPRTGKAFF

size: NA
D: TRBD1
J: TRBJ2-3
V: TRBV9
DNA: TGTGCCAGCAGCGTAAGGGGGCTGAGCACAGATACGCAGTATTTT
CDR3: CASSVRGLSTDTQYF

size: NA
D: NA
J: TRBJ2-3
V: TRBV11-2
DNA: TGTGCCAGCAGCTTTAATCGGGTCGCAGATACGCAGTATTTT
CDR3: CASSFNRVADTQYF

size: NA
D: NA
J: TRBJ1-2
V: TRBV6-5
DNA: TGTGCCAGCAGTTGGGGGGGTAGCGGCTATGGCTACACCTTC
CDR3: CASSWGGSGYGYTF

size: few
D: TRBD1
J: TRBJ1-5
V: TRBV19
DNA: TGTGCCAGTAGTATTCGGGACAGCTACGATCAGCCCCAGCATTTT
CDR3: CASSIRDSYDQPQHF

size: NA
D: NA
J: TRBJ2-1
V: TRBV25-1
DNA: TGTGCCAGCAGTGCGAACCTAGTATACAATGAGCAGTTCTTC
CDR3: CASSANLVYNEQFF

size: NA
D: NA
J: TRBJ1-5
V: TRBV6-1
DNA: TGTGCCAGCAGTGATCAGGCGGGGGGCTATCAGCCCCAGCATTTT
CDR3: CASSDQAGGYQPQHF

size: NA
D: NA
J: TRBJ2-1
V: TRBV6-1
DNA: TGTGCCAGCAGTGAAGCGGTAGCGGTCCCCCCCAATGAGCAGTTCTTC
CDR3: CASSEAVAVPPNEQFF

size: NA
D: TRBD2
J: TRBJ2-1
V: TRBV29-1
DNA: TGCAGCGTTGGAGGGACTAGCGACTACAATGAGCAGTTCTTC
CDR3: CSVGGTSDYNEQFF

size: NA
D: TRBD1
J: TRBJ1-1
V: TRBV19
DNA: TGTGCCAGTAGTCCCGACAGGGATACTGAAGCTTTCTTT
CDR3: CASSPDRDTEAFF

size: NA
D: TRBD1
J: TRBJ2-1
V: TRBV6-5
DNA: TGTGCCAGCAGCCCGACAGGGTTTGTTGAGCAGTTCTTC
CDR3: CASSPTGFVEQFF

size: NA
D: NA
J: TRBJ1-1
V: TRBV12-5
DNA: TGTGCTAGTGGTTCGGGGGGACGGGAGAACACTGAAGCTTTCTTT
CDR3: CASGSGGRENTEAFF

size: NA
D: NA
J: TRBJ1-1
V: TRBV29-1
DNA: TGCAACGCGGGCCCTGATGGCACTGAAGCTTTCTTT
CDR3: CNAGPDGTEAFF

size: NA
D: TRBD1
J: TRBJ1-2
V: TRBV29-1
DNA: TGCAGCGTGGGGGACAGGAGCATCTACACCTTC
CDR3: CSVGDRSIYTF

size: NA
D: TRBD1
J: TRBJ1-4
V: TRBV10-3
DNA: TGTGCCATCAAGGGACAGGGGAATGAAAAACTGTTTTTT
CDR3: CAIKGQGNEKLFF

size: once
D: NA
J: TRBJ1-3
V: TRBV18
DNA: TGTGCCAGCTCACGATCCAATGCAGCGGGTGGAAACACCATATATTTT
CDR3: CASSRSNAAGGNTIYF

size: NA
D: NA
J: TRBJ1-5
V: TRBV19
DNA: TGTGCCAGTAGTATAGACCGGAGGGGCAATCAGCCCCAGCATTTT
CDR3: CASSIDRRGNQPQHF

size: NA
D: NA
J: TRBJ1-5
V: TRBV6-5
DNA: TGTGCCAGCAGTTACATAGGGTTACATCAGCCCCAGCATTTT
CDR3: CASSYIGLHQPQHF

size: NA
D: NA
J: TRBJ1-5
V: TRBV30
DNA: TGTGCCTGGAGTTCAGGACAGACCAATCAGCCCCAGCATTTT
CDR3: CAWSSGQTNQPQHF

size: NA
D: NA
J: TRBJ2-3
V: TRBV29-1
DNA: TGCAGCGCCGACAAGGGTACAGATACGCAGTATTTT
CDR3: CSADKGTDTQYF

size: NA
D: NA
J: TRBJ2-7
V: TRBV6-5
DNA: TGTGCCAGCAGTTATAAGGTTTCCTACGAGCAGTACTTC
CDR3: CASSYKVSYEQYF

size: NA
D: NA
J: TRBJ1-1
V: TRBV9
DNA: TGTGCCAGCAGCGTAGGTGACCGGAACACTGAAGCTTTCTTT
CDR3: CASSVGDRNTEAFF

size: NA
D: NA
J: TRBJ1-5
V: TRBV29-1
DNA: TGCAGCGCGGGACTTCGGGATCAGCCCCAGCATTTT
CDR3: CSAGLRDQPQHF

size: NA
D: NA
J: TRBJ2-3
V: TRBV7-2
DNA: TGTGCCAGCAGCTTAGACCCTATCGGGATCACAGATACGCAGTATTTT
CDR3: CASSLDPIGITDTQYF

size: NA
D: NA
J: TRBJ1-1
V: TRBV6-5
DNA: TGTGCCAGCACTTTGGGTCCTGAAGCTTTCTTT
CDR3: CASTLGPEAFF

size: NA
D: TRBD1
J: TRBJ1-2
V: TRBV11-1
DNA: TGTGCCAGCAGCACCGGACAGGGACTCGGCTACACCTTC
CDR3: CASSTGQGLGYTF

size: NA
D: NA
J: TRBJ2-3
V: TRBV11-2
DNA: NA
CDR3: CASSFGGGASMPPYF

size: NA
D: NA
J: TRBJ1-1
V: TRBV18
DNA: TGTGCCAGCTCACCACCTGGCAAGGGGGGTGTCACTGAAGCTTTCTTT
CDR3: CASSPPGKGGVTEAFF

size: NA
D: NA
J: TRBJ1-6
V: TRBV6-5
DNA: TGTGCCAGCAGAAAGGAGGGCCATAATTCACCCCTCCACTTT
CDR3: CASRKEGHNSPLHF

size: NA
D: NA
J: TRBJ1-2
V: TRBV7-2
DNA: TGTGCCAGCAGCTTAGACAGTAACTATGGCTACACCTTC
CDR3: CASSLDSNYGYTF

size: NA
D: NA
J: TRBJ2-3
V: TRBV20-1
DNA: TGCAGTGCTAGCTCCACAGATACGCAGTATTTT
CDR3: CSASSTDTQYF

size: NA
D: TRBD1
J: TRBJ1-6
V: TRBV5-1
DNA: TGCGCCAGCAGTCTGACAGGGTCGAATTCACCCCTCCACTTT
CDR3: CASSLTGSNSPLHF

size: once
D: NA
J: TRBJ2-3
V: TRBV7-3
DNA: TGTGCCAGCAGCTCCCGGTCGCCTACAGATACGCAGTATTTT
CDR3: CASSSRSPTDTQYF

size: NA
D: NA
J: TRBJ1-5
V: TRBV28
DNA: TGTGCCAGCACTATTTGGCCCTCCGGCAGGGAGGATCAGCCCCAGCATTTT
CDR3: CASTIWPSGREDQPQHF

size: NA
D: NA
J: TRBJ1-1
V: TRBV7-9
DNA: TGTGCCAGCAGCTTATTCCTCTTCACTGAAGCTTTCTTT
CDR3: CASSLFLFTEAFF

size: NA
D: TRBD2
J: TRBJ2-3
V: TRBV9
DNA: TGTGCCAGCAGCGTAGCTACACTAGCGACCACCACAGATACGCAGTATTTT
CDR3: CASSVATLATTTDTQYF

size: NA
D: NA
J: TRBJ2-5
V: TRBV9
DNA: TGTGCCAGCAGCGTAGGGGCAGGGTCAGGCCAAGAGACCCAGTACTTC
CDR3: CASSVGAGSGQETQYF

size: NA
D: TRBD2
J: TRBJ2-3
V: TRBV4-1
DNA: TGCGCCAGCAGCCACCCGGGACTAGCGGGAGGGAGGGGTAAAACAGATACGCAGTATTTT
CDR3: CASSHPGLAGGRGKTDTQYF

size: NA
D: TRBD1
J: TRBJ1-6
V: TRBV30
DNA: TGTGCCTGGAGCAGGGGGCTCGGTAATTCACCCCTCCACTTT
CDR3: CAWSRGLGNSPLHF

size: NA
D: NA
J: TRBJ2-2
V: TRBV13
DNA: TGTGCCAGCAGCCCCCGGACAGTAAACACCGGGGAGCTGTTTTTT
CDR3: CASSPRTVNTGELFF

size: NA
D: TRBD2
J: TRBJ2-3
V: TRBV19
DNA: TGTGCCAGTAGTACGGGACTAGCGGGACGTTCTAGCACAGATACGCAGTATTTT
CDR3: CASSTGLAGRSSTDTQYF

size: NA
D: NA
J: TRBJ1-3
V: TRBV9
DNA: TGTGCCAGCAGCGTTACGGGACTCCGCTCTGGAAACACCATATATTTT
CDR3: CASSVTGLRSGNTIYF